This T cell receptor (beta chain) was retrieved from a study of T cell responses to AZD1222 COVID-19 vaccine. TCRdb's copy holds only in-frame clones and misses some; the assay was immunoSEQ multiplex PCR. The sample has 200,000 or so clones, around 92% seen once. The sample was peripheral blood, taken on day 0 of AZD1222 vaccination. The sequence came from an adult in good health.

The CDR3 DNA follows: TGTGCCAGCAGCGCCCGGTTAGCGACTAATGAAAAACTGTTTTTT. This translates into CASSARLATNEKLFF. The chain links TRBV9 to TRBJ1-4; unclear D gene. Germline V gene lookup returns CDR1 SGDLS and CDR2 YYNGEE. Deletions cut 3 bases from V and 2 bases from J, with 11 bases between. The CDR3 covers 15 residues.